A single sample is the source of the 3 T cell receptor beta chains below, sequenced in a study of T cell clonality in common variable immunodeficiency. Profiled with immunoSEQ multiplex PCR; TCRdb holds only in-frame clones, not every one. The table lists roughly 58,000 clones, with no singletons. The source material was peripheral blood mononuclear cells. All receptors derive from a person between 18 and 75 years old in good health.

This clone was seen ten or more times. The DNA read from the CDR3 is TGTGCCAGCAGCTCCGGAGGGTACGGTGGC. Translated: CASSSGGYGG. The full CDR3 protein is CASSSGGYGGYTF. The rearrangement uses TRBV6-2 or TRBV6-3 and TRBJ1-2, with D uncertain. The read gets to within 3 residues of the CDR3 end, and the germline J gene fills in the rest. Between the trimmed V and J ends, which lost 6 bases and 7 bases, there was a span of 15 bases. This CDR3 contains 13 residues. The germline V gene encodes CDR1 MNHEY and CDR2 SVGEGT.

At least ten counts were recorded for this clone. The CDR3 end is not reached by the read, which stops 3 residues before it; the germline J gene fills it in. V is TRBV5-1 and J is TRBJ1-1, with 8 positions matching TRBD1. V lost 0 bases and J lost 4; bases outside the gene matches: 5. CDR1 and CDR2 from the germline V gene are SGHRS and YFSETQ. The CDR3 contains 15 residues. The CDR3 sequence is CASSLAVTGVTEAFF. The CDR3 bases that were read are TGCGCCAGCAGCTTGGCCGTGACAGGGGTCACTGAA.

This clone was recorded at least ten times. The read ends 3 residues shy of where the CDR3 ends; the end is completed using the germline J gene. The chain links TRBV20-1 to TRBJ2-3; D possibly corresponds to TRBD1 (6 bases). Germline assignment: CDR1 DFQATT and CDR2 SNEGSKA (reference sequence). The CDR3 totals 15 residues. Trimming cost V 3 bases and J 3 bases, with 16 bases left between them. The part of the CDR3 DNA that was read is TGCAGTGCTAGTAGGGGGTTACAGGGAACAGATACG. Translating gives CSASRGLQGTDT. The CDR3 in its entirety is CSASRGLQGTDTQYF.